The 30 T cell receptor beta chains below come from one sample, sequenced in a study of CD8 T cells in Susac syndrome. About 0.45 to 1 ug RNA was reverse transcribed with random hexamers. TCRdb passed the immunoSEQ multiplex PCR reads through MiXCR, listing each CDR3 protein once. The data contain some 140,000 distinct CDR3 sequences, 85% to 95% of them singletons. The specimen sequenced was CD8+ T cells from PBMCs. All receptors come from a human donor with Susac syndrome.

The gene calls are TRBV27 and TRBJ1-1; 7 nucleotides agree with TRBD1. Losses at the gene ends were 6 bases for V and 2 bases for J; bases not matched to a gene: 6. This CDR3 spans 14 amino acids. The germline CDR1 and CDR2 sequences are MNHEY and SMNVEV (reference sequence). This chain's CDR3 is CASSRVGGNTEAFF. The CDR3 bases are TGTGCCAGCAGCCGGGTAGGGGGCAACACTGAAGCTTTCTTT.

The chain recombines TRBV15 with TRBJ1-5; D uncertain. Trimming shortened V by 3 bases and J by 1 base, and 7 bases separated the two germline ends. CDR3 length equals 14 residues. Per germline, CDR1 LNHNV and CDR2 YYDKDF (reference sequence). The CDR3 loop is CATSSVESNQPQHF. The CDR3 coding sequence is TGTGCCACCAGCAGTGTAGAGAGCAATCAGCCCCAGCATTTT.

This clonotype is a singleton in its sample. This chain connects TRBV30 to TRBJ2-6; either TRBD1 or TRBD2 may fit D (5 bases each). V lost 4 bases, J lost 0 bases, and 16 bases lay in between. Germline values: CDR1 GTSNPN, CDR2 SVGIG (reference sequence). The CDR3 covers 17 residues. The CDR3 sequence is CAWKGRWELSGANVLTF. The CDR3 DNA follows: TGTGCCTGGAAGGGACGGTGGGAACTCTCTGGGGCCAACGTCCTGACTTTC. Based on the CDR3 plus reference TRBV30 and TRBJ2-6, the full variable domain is SQTIHQWPATLVQPVGSPLSLECTVEGTSNPNLYWYRQAAGRGLQLLFYSVGIGQISSEVPQNLSASRPQDRQFILSSKKLLLSDSGFYLCAWKGRWELSGANVLTFGAGSRLTVL.

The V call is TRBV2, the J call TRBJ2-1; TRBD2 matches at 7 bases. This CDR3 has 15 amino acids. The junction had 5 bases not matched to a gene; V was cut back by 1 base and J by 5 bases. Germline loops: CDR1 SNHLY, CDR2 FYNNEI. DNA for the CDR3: TGTGCCAGCAGTGAAGAGAGCGGGACTCACAATGAGCAGTTCTTC. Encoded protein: CASSEESGTHNEQFF.

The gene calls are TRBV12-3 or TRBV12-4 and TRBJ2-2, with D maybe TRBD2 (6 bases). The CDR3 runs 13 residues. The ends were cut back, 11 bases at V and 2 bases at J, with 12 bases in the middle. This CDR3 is CAGAGSNTGELFF. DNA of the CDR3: TGTGCCGGGGCGGGGAGCAACACCGGGGAGCTGTTTTTT.

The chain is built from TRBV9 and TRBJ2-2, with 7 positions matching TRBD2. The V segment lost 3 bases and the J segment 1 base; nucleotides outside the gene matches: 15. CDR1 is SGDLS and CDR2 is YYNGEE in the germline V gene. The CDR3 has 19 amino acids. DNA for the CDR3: TGTGCCAGCAGCGATCGGGACTACTCGTTCCTCGGGAACACCGGGGAGCTGTTTTTT. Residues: CASSDRDYSFLGNTGELFF.

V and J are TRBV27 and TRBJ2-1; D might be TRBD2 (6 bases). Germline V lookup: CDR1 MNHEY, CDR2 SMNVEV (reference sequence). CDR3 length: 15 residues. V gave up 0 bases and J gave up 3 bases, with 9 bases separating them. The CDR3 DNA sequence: TGTGCCAGCAGTTTATCGGCGGGGAACTACAATGAGCAGTTCTTC. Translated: CASSLSAGNYNEQFF.

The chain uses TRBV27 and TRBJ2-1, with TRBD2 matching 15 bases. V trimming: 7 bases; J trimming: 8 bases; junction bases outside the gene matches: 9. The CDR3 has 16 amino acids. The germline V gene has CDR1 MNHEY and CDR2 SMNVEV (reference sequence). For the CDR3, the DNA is TGTGCCAGCAACCCGGGACTAGCGGGAGGATTAGATGAGCAGTTCTTC. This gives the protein CASNPGLAGGLDEQFF.

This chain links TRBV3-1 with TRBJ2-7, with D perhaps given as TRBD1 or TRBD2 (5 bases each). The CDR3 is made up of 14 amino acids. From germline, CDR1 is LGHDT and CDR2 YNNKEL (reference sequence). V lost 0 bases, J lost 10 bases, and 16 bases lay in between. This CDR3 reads CASSQDWGYTGQYF. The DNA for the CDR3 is TGTGCCAGCAGCCAAGATTGGGGGTACACAGGACAGTACTTC.

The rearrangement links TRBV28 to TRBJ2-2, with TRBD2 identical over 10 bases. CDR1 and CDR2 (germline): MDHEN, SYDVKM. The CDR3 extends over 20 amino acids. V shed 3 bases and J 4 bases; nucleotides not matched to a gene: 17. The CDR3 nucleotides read TGTGCCAGCAGTTTCCCAGGGGGACTAGCGTACGAAGGGAGCACCGGGGAGCTGTTTTTT. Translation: CASSFPGGLAYEGSTGELFF.

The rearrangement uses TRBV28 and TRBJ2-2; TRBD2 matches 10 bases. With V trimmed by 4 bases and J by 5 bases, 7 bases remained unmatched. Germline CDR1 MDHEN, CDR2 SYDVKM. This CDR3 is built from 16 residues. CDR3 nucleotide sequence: TGTGCCAGCAGTTATCAACAACTAGCGGGAACCGGGGAGCTGTTTTTT. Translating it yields CASSYQQLAGTGELFF.

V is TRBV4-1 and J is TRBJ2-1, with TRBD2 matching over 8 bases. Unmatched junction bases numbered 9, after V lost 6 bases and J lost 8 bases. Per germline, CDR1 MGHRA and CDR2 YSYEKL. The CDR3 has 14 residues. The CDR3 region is CASRATDGRDEQFF. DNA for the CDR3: TGCGCCAGCAGGGCCACCGACGGGAGGGATGAGCAGTTCTTC.

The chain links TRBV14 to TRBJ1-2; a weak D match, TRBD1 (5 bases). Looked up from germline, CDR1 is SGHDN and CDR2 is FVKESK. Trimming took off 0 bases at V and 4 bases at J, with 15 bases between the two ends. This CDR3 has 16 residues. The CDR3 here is CASSQDGQGIPYGYTF. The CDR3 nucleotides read TGTGCCAGCAGCCAAGATGGGCAGGGAATTCCCTATGGCTACACCTTC.

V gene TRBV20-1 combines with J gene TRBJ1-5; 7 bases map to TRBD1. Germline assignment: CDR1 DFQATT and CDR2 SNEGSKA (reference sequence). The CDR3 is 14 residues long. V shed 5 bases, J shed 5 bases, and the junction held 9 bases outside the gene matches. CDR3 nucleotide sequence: TGCAGTGCTGGCGGGACAGTGTCTTATCAGCCCCAGCATTTT. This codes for CSAGGTVSYQPQHF.

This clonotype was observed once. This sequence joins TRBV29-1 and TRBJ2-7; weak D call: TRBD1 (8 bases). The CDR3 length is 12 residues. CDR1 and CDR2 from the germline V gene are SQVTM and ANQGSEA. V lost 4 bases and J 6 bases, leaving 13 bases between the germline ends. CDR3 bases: TGCAGCGTTGCACAGGGGGGGCCCGAGCAGTACTTC. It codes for CSVAQGGPEQYF.

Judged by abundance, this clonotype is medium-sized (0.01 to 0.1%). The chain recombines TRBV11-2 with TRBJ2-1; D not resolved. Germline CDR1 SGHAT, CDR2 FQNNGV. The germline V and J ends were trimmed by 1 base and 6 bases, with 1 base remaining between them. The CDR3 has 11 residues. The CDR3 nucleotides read TGTGCCAGCAGCTTAGGCAATGAGCAGTTCTTC. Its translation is CASSLGNEQFF.

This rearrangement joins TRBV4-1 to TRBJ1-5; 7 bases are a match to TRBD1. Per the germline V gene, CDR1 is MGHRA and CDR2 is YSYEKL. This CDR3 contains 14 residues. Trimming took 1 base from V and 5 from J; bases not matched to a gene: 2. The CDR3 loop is CASSQGQGYQPQHF. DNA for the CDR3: TGCGCCAGCAGCCAAGGACAGGGATATCAGCCCCAGCATTTT.

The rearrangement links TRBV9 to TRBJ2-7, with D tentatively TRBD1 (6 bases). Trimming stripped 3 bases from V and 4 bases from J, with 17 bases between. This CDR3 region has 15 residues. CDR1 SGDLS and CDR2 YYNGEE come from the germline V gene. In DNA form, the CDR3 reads TGTGCCAGCAGCGCGCGAAGGACAGCCCCTTACGAGCAGTACTTC. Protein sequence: CASSARRTAPYEQYF. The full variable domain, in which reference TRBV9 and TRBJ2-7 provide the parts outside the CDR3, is DSGVTQTPKHLITATGQRVTLRCSPRSGDLSVYWYQQSLDQGLQFLIQYYNGEERAKGNILERFSAQQFPDLHSELNLSSLELGDSALYFCASSARRTAPYEQYFGPGTRLTVT.

This chain's CDR3 is CASSEGLAGIYEQYF. CDR3 in DNA: TGTGCCAGCAGTGAGGGACTAGCGGGGATCTACGAGCAGTACTTC. The V gene is TRBV2, the J gene TRBJ2-7, with 13 positions matching TRBD2. The CDR3 extends over 15 amino acids. Germline V gene sequence: CDR1 SNHLY, CDR2 FYNNEI. V shed 3 bases and J 3 bases; nucleotides not matched to a gene: 2.

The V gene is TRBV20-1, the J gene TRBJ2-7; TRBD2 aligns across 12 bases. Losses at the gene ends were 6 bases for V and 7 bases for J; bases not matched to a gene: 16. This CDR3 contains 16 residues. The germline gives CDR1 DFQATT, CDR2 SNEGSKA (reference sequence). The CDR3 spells CSARGLAGGGPREQYF. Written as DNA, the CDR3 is TGCAGTGCCCGGGGACTAGCGGGTGGGGGGCCTCGGGAGCAGTACTTC.

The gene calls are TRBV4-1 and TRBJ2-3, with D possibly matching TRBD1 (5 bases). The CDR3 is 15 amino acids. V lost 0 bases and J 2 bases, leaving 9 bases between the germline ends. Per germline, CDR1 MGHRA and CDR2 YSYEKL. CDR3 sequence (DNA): TGCGCCAGCAGCCAAGAGACAGCTATCACAGATACGCAGTATTTT. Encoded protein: CASSQETAITDTQYF.

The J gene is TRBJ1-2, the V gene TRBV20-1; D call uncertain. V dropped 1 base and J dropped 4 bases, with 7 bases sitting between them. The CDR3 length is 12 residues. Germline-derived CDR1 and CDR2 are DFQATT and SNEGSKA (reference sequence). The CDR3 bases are TGCAGTGCTAGAGGGCAGTTCTATGGCTACACCTTC. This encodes CSARGQFYGYTF.

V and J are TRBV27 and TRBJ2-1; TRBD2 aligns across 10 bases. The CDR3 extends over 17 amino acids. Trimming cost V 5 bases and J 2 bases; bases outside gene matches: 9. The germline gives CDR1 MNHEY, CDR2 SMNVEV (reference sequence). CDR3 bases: TGTGCCAGCAGTCCCTATGCAGGGACTAGCGCCTACAATGAGCAGTTCTTC. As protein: CASSPYAGTSAYNEQFF.

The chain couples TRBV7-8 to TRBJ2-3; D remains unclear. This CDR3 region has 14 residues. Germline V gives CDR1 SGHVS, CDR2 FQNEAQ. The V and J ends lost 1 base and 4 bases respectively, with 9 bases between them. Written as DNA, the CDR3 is TGTGCCAGCAGCTTAGTTACGTTAGCAGATACGCAGTATTTT. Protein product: CASSLVTLADTQYF.

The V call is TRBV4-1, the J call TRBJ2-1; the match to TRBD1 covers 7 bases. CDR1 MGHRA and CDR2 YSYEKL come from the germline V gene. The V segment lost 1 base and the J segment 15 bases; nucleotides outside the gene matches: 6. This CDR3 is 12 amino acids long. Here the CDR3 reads CASSQGQGLGFF. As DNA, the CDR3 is TGCGCCAGCAGCCAAGGACAGGGCCTGGGGTTCTTC.

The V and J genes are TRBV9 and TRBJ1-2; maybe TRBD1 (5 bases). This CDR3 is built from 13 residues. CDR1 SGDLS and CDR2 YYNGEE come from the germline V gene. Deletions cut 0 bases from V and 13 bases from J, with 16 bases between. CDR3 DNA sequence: TGTGCCAGCAGCGTAGGCGGGACCCCCCCTCTCACCTTC. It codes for CASSVGGTPPLTF.

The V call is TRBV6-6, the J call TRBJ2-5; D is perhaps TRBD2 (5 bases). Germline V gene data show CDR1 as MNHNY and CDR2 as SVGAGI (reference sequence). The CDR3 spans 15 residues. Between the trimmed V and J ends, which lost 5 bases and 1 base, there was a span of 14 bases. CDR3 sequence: CASSRPAGGQETQYF. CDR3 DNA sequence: TGTGCCAGCAGTCGGCCGGCGGGTGGCCAAGAGACCCAGTACTTC.

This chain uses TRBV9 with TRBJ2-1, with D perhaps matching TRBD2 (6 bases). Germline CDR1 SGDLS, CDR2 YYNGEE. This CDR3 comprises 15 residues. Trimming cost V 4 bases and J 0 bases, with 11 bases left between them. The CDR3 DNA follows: TGTGCCAGCAGCCACGGGGGTAGCTCCTACAATGAGCAGTTCTTC. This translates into CASSHGGSSYNEQFF.

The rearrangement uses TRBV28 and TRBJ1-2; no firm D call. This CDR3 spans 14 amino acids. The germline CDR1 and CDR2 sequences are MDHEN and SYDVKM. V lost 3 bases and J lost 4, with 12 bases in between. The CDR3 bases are TGTGCCAGCAGTTTCTTTAGCAACTTCTATGGCTACACCTTC. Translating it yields CASSFFSNFYGYTF.

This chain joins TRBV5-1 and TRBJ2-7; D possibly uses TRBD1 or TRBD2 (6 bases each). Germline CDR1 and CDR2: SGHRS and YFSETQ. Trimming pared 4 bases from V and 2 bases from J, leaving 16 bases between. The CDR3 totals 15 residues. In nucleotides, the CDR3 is TGCGCCAGCAGCGGAGGAGGGGGGTTAGCCTACGAGCAGTACTTC. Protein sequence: CASSGGGGLAYEQYF.